The entry that follows covers one T cell receptor (beta chain) sequence. The data were obtained in a study of blood T cell repertoires in COVID-19. About the study: PBMCs, B-cell-depleted T cells, or T cells provided the cDNA or gDNA that made up the material.

The CDR3 runs 16 residues. Deletions cut 5 bases from V and 3 bases from J, with 14 bases between. In germline, CDR1 is LNHDA, CDR2 SQIVND (reference sequence). Seattle patients were enrolled while actively infected and followed longitudinally. In the original processing: From reference gene primer amplification, estimates of nucleated cell counts were derived. Method: immunoSEQ multiplex PCR; TCRdb's copy keeps in-frame clones and lacks some. V, J and clone size are those of that table, while D and trimming were read from the DNA. The sample carries tens of thousands of clones, approximately 90% recorded once.

The V gene is TRBV19, the J gene TRBJ1-6, with unresolved D. The clonotype originates from a woman aged 55-69 years with COVID-19, enrolled during active disease. Sequenced input: peripheral blood. The CDR3 DNA reads as TGTGCCAGTAGTCCTGCCGCCCGCTACTATAATTCACCCCTCCACTTT. Protein: CASSPAARYYNSPLHF. Full variable domain (missing parts from reference TRBV19 and TRBJ1-6): DGGITQSPKYLFRKEGQNVTLSCEQNLNHDAMYWYRQDPGQGLRLIYYSQIVNDFQKGDIAEGYSVSREKKESFPLTVTSAQKNPTAFYLCASSPAARYYNSPLHFGNGTRLTVT.